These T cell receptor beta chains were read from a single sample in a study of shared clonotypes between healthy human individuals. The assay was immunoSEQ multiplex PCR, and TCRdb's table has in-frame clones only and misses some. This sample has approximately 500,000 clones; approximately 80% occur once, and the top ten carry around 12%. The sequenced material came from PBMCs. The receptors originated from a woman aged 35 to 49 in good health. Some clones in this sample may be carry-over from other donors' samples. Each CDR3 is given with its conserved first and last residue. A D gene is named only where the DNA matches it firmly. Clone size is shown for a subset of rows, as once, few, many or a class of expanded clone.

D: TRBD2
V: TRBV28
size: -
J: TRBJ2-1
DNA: TGTGCCAGCAGTTCGCCGGGGACTAGCGGGAGGAATGAGCAGTTCTTC
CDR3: CASSSPGTSGRNEQFF

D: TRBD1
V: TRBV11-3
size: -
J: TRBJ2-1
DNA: TGTGCCAGCAGCTTAGGTAGGGACAGGCTCTACAATGAGCAGTTCTTC
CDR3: CASSLGRDRLYNEQFF

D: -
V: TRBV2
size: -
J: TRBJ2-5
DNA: TGTGCCAGCATCCTGGACAGCCAAGAGACCCAGTACTTC
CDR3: CASILDSQETQYF

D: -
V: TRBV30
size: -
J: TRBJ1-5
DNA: TGTGCCTGGAGTGTATACAGGTATAATCAGCCCCAGCATTTT
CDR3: CAWSVYRYNQPQHF

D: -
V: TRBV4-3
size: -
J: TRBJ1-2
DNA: TGCGCCAGCAGCCAAGATCAGGGACTCTATGGCTACACCTTC
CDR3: CASSQDQGLYGYTF

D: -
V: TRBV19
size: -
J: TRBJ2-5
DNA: TGTGCCAGTAGTACCACGTCTCAAGAGACCCAGTACTTC
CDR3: CASSTTSQETQYF

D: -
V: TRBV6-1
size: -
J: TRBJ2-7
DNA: TGTGCCAGCAGTGAGCGCTACGAGCAGTACTTC
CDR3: CASSERYEQYF

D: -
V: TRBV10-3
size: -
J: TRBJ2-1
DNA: TGTGCCATCAGGGAACTCGGCTCCTACAATGAGCAGTTCTTC
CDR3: CAIRELGSYNEQFF

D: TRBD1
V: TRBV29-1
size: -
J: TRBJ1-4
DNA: TGCAGCGCATCAATCTTCGGACAGGGTTGGGGAAATGAAAAACTGTTTTTT
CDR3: CSASIFGQGWGNEKLFF

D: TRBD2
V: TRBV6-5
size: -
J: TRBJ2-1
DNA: TGTGCCAGCAGCTTAGCGGGAGACTACAATGAGCAGTTCTTC
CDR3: CASSLAGDYNEQFF

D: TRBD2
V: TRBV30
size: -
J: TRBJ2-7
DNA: TGTGCCTGGACAGAACCCGTAGGGACTAGCGGGAGCTACGAGCAGTACTTC
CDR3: CAWTEPVGTSGSYEQYF

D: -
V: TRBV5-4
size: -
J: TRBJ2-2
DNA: TGTGCCAGCAGCTTGGCCCAGGGGAGTACCGGGGAGCTGTTTTTT
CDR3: CASSLAQGSTGELFF

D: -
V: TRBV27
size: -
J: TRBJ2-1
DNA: TGTGCCAGCCGCGTCTATTGGGCCCAGGACCACAATGAGCAGTTCTTC
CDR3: CASRVYWAQDHNEQFF

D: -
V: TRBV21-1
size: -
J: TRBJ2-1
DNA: TGTGCCAGCAGCTCAAACTCCACTAGCGGGAGTTGGAATGAGCAGTTCTTC
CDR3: CASSSNSTSGSWNEQFF

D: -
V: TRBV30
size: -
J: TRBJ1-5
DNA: TGTGCCTGGAGTGTACACCGGACAGCTTATAGCAATCAGCCCCAGCATTTT
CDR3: CAWSVHRTAYSNQPQHF

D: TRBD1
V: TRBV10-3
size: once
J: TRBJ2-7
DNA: TGTGCCATCAGCCGGGGACAGGGCGACGAGCAGTACTTC
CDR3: CAISRGQGDEQYF

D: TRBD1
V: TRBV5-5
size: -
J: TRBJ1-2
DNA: TGTGCCAGCAGCACCCGGACAGGTTCGGAAGGCTACACCTTC
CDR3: CASSTRTGSEGYTF

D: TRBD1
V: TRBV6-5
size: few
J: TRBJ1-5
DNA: TGTGCCAGCAGGAGGACAGGGGGCAATCAGCCCCAGCATTTT
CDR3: CASRRTGGNQPQHF

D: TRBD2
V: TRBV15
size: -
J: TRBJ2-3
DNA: TGTGCCACCAGCAGAGATAAAACTAGCGGAAATACGCAGTATTTT
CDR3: CATSRDKTSGNTQYF

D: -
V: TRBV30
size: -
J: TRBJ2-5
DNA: TGTGCCTGGAGGCGGGATCAAGAGACCCAGTACTTC
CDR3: CAWRRDQETQYF

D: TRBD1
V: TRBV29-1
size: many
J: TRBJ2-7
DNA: TGCAGCGCCACGGGACAGGGGGCTCACGAGCAGTACTTC
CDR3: CSATGQGAHEQYF

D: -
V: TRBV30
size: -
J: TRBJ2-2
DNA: TGTGCCTGGAGCACTAGGGCGAACACCGGGGAGCTGTTTTTT
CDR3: CAWSTRANTGELFF

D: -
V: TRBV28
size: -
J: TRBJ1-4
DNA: TGTGCCAGCAGTTTATTCGGGGAGAATGAGAAACTGTTTTTT
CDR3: CASSLFGENEKLFF

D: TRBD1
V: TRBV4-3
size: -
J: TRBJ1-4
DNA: TGCGCCAGCAGCCAAGACAACAGGGGGGGTAATGAAAAACTGTTTTTT
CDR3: CASSQDNRGGNEKLFF

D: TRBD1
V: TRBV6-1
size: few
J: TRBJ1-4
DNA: TGTGCCAGCAGTGAAGGACAGGGGAGAGGGGAAAAACTGTTTTTT
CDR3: CASSEGQGRGEKLFF

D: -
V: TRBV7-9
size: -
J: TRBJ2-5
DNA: TGTGCCAGCAGCTTAGTAGAAGAGACCCAGTACTTC
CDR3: CASSLVEETQYF